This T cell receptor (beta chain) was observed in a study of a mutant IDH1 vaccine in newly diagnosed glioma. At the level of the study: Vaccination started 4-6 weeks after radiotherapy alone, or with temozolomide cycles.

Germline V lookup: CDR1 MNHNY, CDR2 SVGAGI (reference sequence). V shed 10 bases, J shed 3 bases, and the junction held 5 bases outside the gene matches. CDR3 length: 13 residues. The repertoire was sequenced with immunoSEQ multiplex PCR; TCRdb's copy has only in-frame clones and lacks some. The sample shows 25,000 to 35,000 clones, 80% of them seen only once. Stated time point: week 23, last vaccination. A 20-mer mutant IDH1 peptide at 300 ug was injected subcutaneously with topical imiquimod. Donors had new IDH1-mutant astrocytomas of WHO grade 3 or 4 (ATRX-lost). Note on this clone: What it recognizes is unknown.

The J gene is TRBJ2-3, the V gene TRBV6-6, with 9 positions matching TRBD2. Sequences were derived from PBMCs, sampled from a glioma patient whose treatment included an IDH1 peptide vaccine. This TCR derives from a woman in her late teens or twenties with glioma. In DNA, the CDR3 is TGTGCCACCCAGACTAGCGGAACAGATACGCAGTATTTT. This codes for CATQTSGTDTQYF.